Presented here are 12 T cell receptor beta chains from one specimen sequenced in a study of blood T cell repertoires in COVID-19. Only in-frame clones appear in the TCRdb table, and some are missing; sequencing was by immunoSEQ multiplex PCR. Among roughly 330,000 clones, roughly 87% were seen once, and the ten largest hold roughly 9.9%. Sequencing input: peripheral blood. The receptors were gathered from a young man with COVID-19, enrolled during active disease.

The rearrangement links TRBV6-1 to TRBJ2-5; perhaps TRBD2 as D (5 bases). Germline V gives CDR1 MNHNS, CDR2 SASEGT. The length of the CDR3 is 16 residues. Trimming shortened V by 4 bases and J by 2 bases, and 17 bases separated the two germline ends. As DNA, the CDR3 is TGTGCCAGCAGTGCTGAAAAGACGGGAACTCAAGAGACCCAGTACTTC. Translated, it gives CASSAEKTGTQETQYF.

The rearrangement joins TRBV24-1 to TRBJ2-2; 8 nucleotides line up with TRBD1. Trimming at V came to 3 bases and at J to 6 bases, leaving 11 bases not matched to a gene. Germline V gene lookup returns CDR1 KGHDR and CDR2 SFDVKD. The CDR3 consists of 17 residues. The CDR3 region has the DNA TGTGCCACCAGTGATCCCGGACAGGGATGGGTCGCCGGGGAGCTGTTTTTT. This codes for CATSDPGQGWVAGELFF.

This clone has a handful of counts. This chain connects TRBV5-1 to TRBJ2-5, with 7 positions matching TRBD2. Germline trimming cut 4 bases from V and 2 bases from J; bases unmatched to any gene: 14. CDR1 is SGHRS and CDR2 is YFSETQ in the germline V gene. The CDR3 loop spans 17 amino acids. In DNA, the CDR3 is TGCGCCAGCAGCCCGGGGGGAACTCACTTTCAACAAGAGACCCAGTACTTC. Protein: CASSPGGTHFQQETQYF.

CDR3 nucleotides: TGTGCCTGGAGTACACAGGAAGGCTCACCCCTCCACTTT. Residues: CAWSTQEGSPLHF. The chain carries TRBV30 and TRBJ1-6; TRBD1 is a possible D gene (5 bases). V dropped 2 bases and J dropped 10 bases, with 12 bases sitting between them. Germline loops: CDR1 GTSNPN, CDR2 SVGIG (reference sequence). The CDR3 has 13 residues.

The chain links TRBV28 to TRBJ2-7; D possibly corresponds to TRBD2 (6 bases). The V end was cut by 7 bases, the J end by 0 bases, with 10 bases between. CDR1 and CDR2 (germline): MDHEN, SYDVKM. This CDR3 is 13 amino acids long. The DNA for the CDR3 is TGTGCCAGCACCCGGGACTCCTCCTACGAGCAGTACTTC. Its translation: CASTRDSSYEQYF.

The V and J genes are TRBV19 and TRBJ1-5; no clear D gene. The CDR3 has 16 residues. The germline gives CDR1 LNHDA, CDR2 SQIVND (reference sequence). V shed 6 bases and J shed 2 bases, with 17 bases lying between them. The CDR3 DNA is TGTGCCAGTAGGACCGCGCCCGGGATCGGCAATCAGCCCCAGCATTTT. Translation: CASRTAPGIGNQPQHF.

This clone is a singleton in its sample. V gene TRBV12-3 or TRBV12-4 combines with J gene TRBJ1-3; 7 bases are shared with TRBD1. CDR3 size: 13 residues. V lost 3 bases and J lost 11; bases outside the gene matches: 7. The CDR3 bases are TGTGCCAGCAGTTTGGGAAGAGGGGGCCCCATATATTTT. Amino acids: CASSLGRGGPIYF.

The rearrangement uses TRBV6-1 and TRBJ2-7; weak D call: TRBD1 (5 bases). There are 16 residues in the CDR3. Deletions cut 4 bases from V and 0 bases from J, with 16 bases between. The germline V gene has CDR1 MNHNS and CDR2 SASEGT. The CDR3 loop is CASSVTGGPLSYEQYF. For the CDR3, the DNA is TGTGCCAGCAGTGTAACAGGTGGTCCTCTCTCCTACGAGCAGTACTTC.

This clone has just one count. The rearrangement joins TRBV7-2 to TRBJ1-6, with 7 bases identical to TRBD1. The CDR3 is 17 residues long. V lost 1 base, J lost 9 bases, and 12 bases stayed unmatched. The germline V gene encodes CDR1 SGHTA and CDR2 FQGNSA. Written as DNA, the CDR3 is TGTGCCAGCAGCTTAGGTGGGACAGCCTCAATTTTTTCACCCCTCCACTTT. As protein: CASSLGGTASIFSPLHF.

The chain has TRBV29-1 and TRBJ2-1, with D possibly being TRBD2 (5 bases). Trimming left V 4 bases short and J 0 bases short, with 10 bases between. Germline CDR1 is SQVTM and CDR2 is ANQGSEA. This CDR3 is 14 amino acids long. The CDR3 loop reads CSVVRGSSYNEQFF. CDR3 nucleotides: TGCAGCGTTGTCCGGGGAAGCTCCTACAATGAGCAGTTCTTC.

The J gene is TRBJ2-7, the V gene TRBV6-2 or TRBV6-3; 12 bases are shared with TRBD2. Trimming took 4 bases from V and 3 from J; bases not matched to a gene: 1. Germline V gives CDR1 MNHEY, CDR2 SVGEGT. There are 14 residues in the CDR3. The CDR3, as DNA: TGTGCCAGCAGTTGGACTAGCGGGGTCTACGAGCAGTACTTC. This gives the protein CASSWTSGVYEQYF.

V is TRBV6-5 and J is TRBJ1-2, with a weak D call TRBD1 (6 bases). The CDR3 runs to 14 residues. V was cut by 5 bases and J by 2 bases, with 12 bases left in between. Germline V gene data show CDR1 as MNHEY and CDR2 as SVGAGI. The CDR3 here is CASSRATGNYGYTF. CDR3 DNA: TGTGCCAGCAGTCGAGCAACAGGGAACTATGGCTACACCTTC.